Below, 20 T cell receptor beta chains from the same sample are listed, as sequenced in a study of cytomegalovirus exposure and HLA in healthy donors. The primer mix had 60 Vbeta and 13 Jbeta primers. Sequencing used immunoSEQ multiplex PCR; TCRdb keeps in-frame clones, though not all of them. Of under 130,000 clones listed, 12% to 15% are singletons. Sequencing was done on a sample of PBMCs. These receptors all stem from a female donor in good health and CMV-seronegative.

This clone was seen a handful of times. The V gene is TRBV9, the J gene TRBJ2-1; TRBD2 matches 9 bases. After removal of 0 bases from V and 7 bases from J, the junction contained 8 bases not matched to a gene. CDR1 and CDR2 (germline): SGDLS, YYNGEE. The CDR3 has 16 residues. CDR3 region: CASSVVASGVANEQFF. In DNA form, the CDR3 reads TGTGCCAGCAGCGTAGTGGCTAGCGGGGTAGCGAATGAGCAGTTCTTC.

This clone has more than one count but fewer than ten. CDR3 in amino acids: CASSLVPGGDEQYF. Written as DNA, the CDR3 is TGCGCCAGCAGCTTGGTTCCAGGGGGTGACGAGCAGTACTTC. This chain uses TRBV5-1 with TRBJ2-7; 7 positions match TRBD1. The CDR3 loop spans 14 amino acids. The V segment lost 0 bases and the J segment 5 bases; nucleotides outside the gene matches: 5. Germline CDR1 is SGHRS and CDR2 is YFSETQ.

This clone was seen more than once but under ten times. The rearrangement links TRBV2 to TRBJ2-7; 10 nucleotides match TRBD1. The CDR3 loop spans 14 amino acids. Trimming cost V 7 bases and J 5 bases; bases outside gene matches: 8. Germline V gives CDR1 SNHLY, CDR2 FYNNEI. This CDR3 reads CASKTRDRGHEQYF. The CDR3 region has the DNA TGTGCCAGCAAGACCCGGGACAGGGGTCACGAGCAGTACTTC.

In its sample, this clone was seen a few times. The V gene is TRBV7-9, the J gene TRBJ1-1, with unresolved D. Trimming removed 1 base from V and 6 bases from J, with 12 bases in between. Germline-derived CDR1 and CDR2 are SEHNR and FQNEAQ (reference sequence). The CDR3 contains 14 residues. CDR3 residues: CASSLVLRIPEAFF. The CDR3 region has the DNA TGTGCCAGCAGCTTAGTATTGAGAATTCCTGAAGCTTTCTTT.

The V gene is TRBV12-5, the J gene TRBJ2-5; D possibly corresponds to TRBD1 (5 bases). The germline CDR1 and CDR2 sequences are LGHNT and FRNRAP. The V end was cut by 6 bases, the J end by 4 bases, with 21 bases between. This CDR3 comprises 16 residues. CDR3 sequence (DNA): TGTGCTAGTGGGGGCGCCCAGGGCATGGTACGAGAGACCCAGTACTTC. This encodes CASGGAQGMVRETQYF.

A few counts support this clone. V usage is TRBV5-8 and J usage is TRBJ2-1; TRBD1 agrees at 9 bases. Trimming removed 4 bases from V and 2 bases from J; junction bases left unmatched: 4. CDR3 size: 15 residues. Germline V gives CDR1 SGHTS, CDR2 YDEGEE. CDR3 amino acids: CASSAGTGTYNEQFF. The CDR3 bases are TGTGCCAGCAGCGCCGGGACAGGGACCTACAATGAGCAGTTCTTC.

This clone has just a few counts. This chain joins TRBV7-9 and TRBJ1-2; tentative D call: TRBD1 (5 bases). V gave up 5 bases and J gave up 4 bases, with 14 bases separating them. Germline V gene data show CDR1 as SEHNR and CDR2 as FQNEAQ (reference sequence). The CDR3 runs 14 residues. The CDR3 reads CASSQDTRAYGYTF. The CDR3 DNA follows: TGTGCCAGCAGCCAGGACACTCGGGCCTATGGCTACACCTTC.

This clone was seen more than once but under ten times. This chain links TRBV5-1 with TRBJ2-4, with TRBD2 matching 15 bases. J was trimmed by 6 bases and V by 4 bases; bases with no gene match: 11. Germline V gene data show CDR1 as SGHRS and CDR2 as YFSETQ. CDR3 length equals 18 residues. In DNA form, the CDR3 reads TGCGCCAGCAGCCCGCTTCCTGGACTAGCGGGGGGGACAAACATTCAGTACTTC. Its translation: CASSPLPGLAGGTNIQYF.

This clone was detected only a few times. V is TRBV7-6 and J is TRBJ1-1; 7 bases match TRBD1. Per germline, CDR1 SGHVS and CDR2 FNYEAQ. The CDR3 loop spans 18 amino acids. V trimming: 5 bases; J trimming: 2 bases; junction bases outside the gene matches: 17. CDR3 in DNA: TGTGCCAGCAGCCCGGAAAAAAGGGACAGCAGCTATAACACTGAAGCTTTCTTT. Protein product: CASSPEKRDSSYNTEAFF. The whole variable domain, filled in from reference TRBV7-6 and TRBJ1-1, reads GAGVSQSPRYKVTKRGQDVALRCDPISGHVSLYWYRQALGQGPEFLTYFNYEAQQDKSGLPNDRFSAERPEGSISTLTIQRTEQRDSAMYRCASSPEKRDSSYNTEAFFGQGTRLTVV.

In this sample, this clone turned up a few times. The V and J genes are TRBV5-1 and TRBJ1-4, with 7 bases that match TRBD1. CDR1 is SGHRS, CDR2 YFSETQ, per germline. V gave up 2 bases and J gave up 8 bases; unmatched junction bases: 6. The CDR3 has 14 amino acids. CDR3 amino acids: CASSFGTVGEKLFF. The DNA of the CDR3 is TGCGCCAGCAGCTTCGGGACAGTTGGAGAAAAACTGTTTTTT.

J is TRBJ1-1 and V is TRBV7-2; TRBD1 matches 9 bases. The V gene end was trimmed by 1 base and the J gene end by 4 bases; junction bases not matched to a gene: 10. CDR1 is SGHTA and CDR2 is FQGNSA in the germline V gene. The CDR3 extends over 17 amino acids. The CDR3 DNA sequence: TGTGCCAGCAGCTTAGTCTTTTATGGACAGGGGTCCACTGAAGCTTTCTTT. Translated: CASSLVFYGQGSTEAFF.

The rearrangement joins TRBV11-2 to TRBJ2-5; 8 positions match TRBD1. Germline values: CDR1 SGHAT, CDR2 FQNNGV. CDR3 length: 14 amino acids. The ends lost 3 bases at V and 4 bases at J; junction bases unmatched: 4. CDR3 loop: CASSLSTGAETQYF. DNA for the CDR3: TGTGCCAGCAGCTTGTCGACAGGGGCAGAGACCCAGTACTTC.

The chain joins TRBV30 to TRBJ2-7; 8 bases match TRBD2. The V gene's germline CDR1 is GTSNPN and CDR2 SVGIG (reference sequence). The CDR3 runs 15 residues. With 0 bases clipped from V and 7 bases from J, the junction kept 11 bases outside the gene matches. This chain's CDR3 is CAWSVTLREGREQYF. The CDR3 DNA follows: TGTGCCTGGAGTGTAACACTACGGGAGGGGAGGGAGCAGTACTTC.

In DNA form, the CDR3 reads TGCGCCAGCAGCCCCGGACAGAAAGGCAATTCACCCCTCCACTTT. Its translation is CASSPGQKGNSPLHF. This chain links TRBV4-3 with TRBJ1-6, with D possibly matching TRBD1 (6 bases). The germline CDR1 and CDR2 sequences are LGHNA and YSLEER. CDR3 size: 15 residues. The germline V and J ends were trimmed by 4 bases and 7 bases, with 14 bases remaining between them.

This clone has just a few counts. The V call is TRBV14, the J call TRBJ2-2; TRBD1 aligns across 8 bases. The CDR3 extends over 16 amino acids. Germline V gives CDR1 SGHDN, CDR2 FVKESK. After removal of 5 bases from V and 0 bases from J, the junction contained 5 bases not matched to a gene. The CDR3 bases are TGTGCCAGCAGCTCCCGGACAGGGACGAACACCGGGGAGCTGTTTTTT. Translated, it gives CASSSRTGTNTGELFF.

The chain recombines TRBV14 with TRBJ2-7, with unresolved D. Trimming pared 3 bases from V and 3 bases from J, leaving 3 bases between. In germline, CDR1 is SGHDN, CDR2 FVKESK. The CDR3 spans 11 residues. The DNA of the CDR3 is TGTGCCAGCAGCCAGAGCTACGAGCAGTACTTC. This encodes CASSQSYEQYF.

About this clone itself: The junction differs from germline at one of its ends, possibly a read error. The chain carries TRBV2 and TRBJ2-4; D might be TRBD1 (6 bases). CDR3 length: 12 amino acids. Germline V gene lookup returns CDR1 SNHLY and CDR2 FYNNEI. CDR3 sequence (DNA): TGTGCCAGCAGTGGACCCGGGACACTTTACCACTTC. Protein sequence: CASSGPGTLYHF. Based on the CDR3 plus reference TRBV2 and TRBJ2-4, the full variable domain is EPEVTQTPSHQVTQMGQEVILRCVPISNHLYFYWYRQILGQKVEFLVSFYNNEISEKSEIFDDQFSVERPDGSNFTLKIRSTKLEDSAMYFCASSGPGTLYHFGAGTRLSVL.

The V gene is TRBV15, the J gene TRBJ2-7; weak D call: TRBD2 (5 bases). V was shortened by 5 bases and J by 0 bases, with 8 bases between the two germline ends. CDR1 LNHNV and CDR2 YYDKDF come from the germline V gene (reference sequence). This CDR3 contains 13 residues. The CDR3 nucleotides are TGTGCCACCAGCGAGCGGCGCTCCTACGAGCAGTACTTC. It is translated as CATSERRSYEQYF. Complete variable domain (other parts from reference TRBV15 and TRBJ2-7): DAMVIQNPRYQVTQFGKPVTLSCSQTLNHNVMYWYQQKSSQAPKLLFHYYDKDFNNEADTPDNFQSRRPNTSFCFLDIRSPGLGDTAMYLCATSERRSYEQYFGPGTRLTVT.

This chain links TRBV4-2 with TRBJ2-5; weak D call: TRBD2 (6 bases). Germline V gene data show CDR1 as LGHNA and CDR2 as YNFKEQ. The CDR3 has 18 amino acids. V was pared by 0 bases and J by 1 base, with 18 bases between. The CDR3 region has the DNA TGTGCCAGCAGCCAAGACCCCCAGGTCGCGGGGCCCCAAGAGACCCAGTACTTC. Protein product: CASSQDPQVAGPQETQYF.

This clone was counted only a few times. The rearrangement links TRBV7-8 to TRBJ2-7; 16 bases are shared with TRBD2. The germline V gene encodes CDR1 SGHVS and CDR2 FQNEAQ. The CDR3 consists of 18 residues. V lost 2 bases, J lost 2 bases, and 6 bases stayed unmatched. CDR3 region: CASSLPGGTSGRAYEQYF. The DNA of the CDR3 is TGTGCCAGCAGCTTACCAGGGGGGACTAGCGGGAGGGCCTACGAGCAGTACTTC.